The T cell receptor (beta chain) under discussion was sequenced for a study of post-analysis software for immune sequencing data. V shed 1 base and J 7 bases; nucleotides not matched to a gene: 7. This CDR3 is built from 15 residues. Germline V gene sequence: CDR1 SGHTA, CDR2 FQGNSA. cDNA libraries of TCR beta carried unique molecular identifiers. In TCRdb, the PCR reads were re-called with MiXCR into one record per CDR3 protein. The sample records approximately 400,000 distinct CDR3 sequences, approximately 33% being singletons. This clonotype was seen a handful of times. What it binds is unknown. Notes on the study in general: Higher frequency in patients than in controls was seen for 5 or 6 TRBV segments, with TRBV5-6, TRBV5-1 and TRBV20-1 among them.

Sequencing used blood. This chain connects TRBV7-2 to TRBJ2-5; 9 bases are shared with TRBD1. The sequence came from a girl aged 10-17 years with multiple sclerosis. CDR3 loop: CASSLEGQGMGTQYF. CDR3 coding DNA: TGTGCCAGCAGCTTAGAGGGACAGGGAATGGGGACCCAGTACTTC. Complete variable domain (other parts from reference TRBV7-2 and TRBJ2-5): GAGVSQSPSNKVTEKGKDVELRCDPISGHTALYWYRQSLGQGLEFLIYFQGNSAPDKSGLPSDRFSAERTGGSVSTLTIQRTQQEDSAVYLCASSLEGQGMGTQYFGPGTRLLVL.